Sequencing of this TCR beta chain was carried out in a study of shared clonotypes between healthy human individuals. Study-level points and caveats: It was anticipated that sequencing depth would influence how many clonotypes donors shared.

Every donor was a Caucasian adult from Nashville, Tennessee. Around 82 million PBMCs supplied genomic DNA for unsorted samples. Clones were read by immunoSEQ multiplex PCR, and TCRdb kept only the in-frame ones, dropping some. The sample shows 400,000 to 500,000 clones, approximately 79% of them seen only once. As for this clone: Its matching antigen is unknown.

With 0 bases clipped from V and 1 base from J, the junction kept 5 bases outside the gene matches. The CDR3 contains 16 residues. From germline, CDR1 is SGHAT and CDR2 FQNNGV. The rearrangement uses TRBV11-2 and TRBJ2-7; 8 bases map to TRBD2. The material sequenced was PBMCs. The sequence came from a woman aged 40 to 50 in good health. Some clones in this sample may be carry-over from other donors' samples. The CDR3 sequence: CASSLDRAGVSYEQYF. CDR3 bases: TGTGCCAGCAGCTTAGATAGAGCGGGAGTATCCTACGAGCAGTACTTC.